This record concerns one T cell receptor beta chain sequence. Its cognate antigen is unknown. CDR1 and CDR2 from the germline V gene are SGHRS and YFSETQ. The CDR3 contains 16 residues. V shed 4 bases and J shed 1 base, with 14 bases lying between them. TCRdb used MiXCR to reprocess the 5' RACE reads, holding one entry per CDR3 protein. The sample contains 150,000 to 200,000 distinct CDR3 sequences, about 15% of which appear only once. The data are from a study of T-cell memory formation after mild COVID-19. Study outcomes and limitations: Among contracting clones, CD4+ were mainly CM/EM and CD8+ enriched in EMRA.

Sequenced input: PBMCs or a T cell subset sorted from them (not recorded which). The clonotype was recovered from an adult woman who had mild COVID-19 (a few samples of this study predate the infection). Cell type and time point are not known. The V and J genes are TRBV5-1 and TRBJ2-2; D may be TRBD1 or TRBD2 (6 bases each). The CDR3 nucleotides are TGCGCCAGCAGCGATGGGGGGCCAGTGAACACCGGGGAGCTGTTTTTT. Its translation is CASSDGGPVNTGELFF. The full variable domain, in which reference TRBV5-1 and TRBJ2-2 provide the parts outside the CDR3, is KAGVTQTPRYLIKTRGQQVTLSCSPISGHRSVSWYQQTPGQGLQFLFEYFSETQRNKGNFPGRFSGRQFSNSRSEMNVSTLELGDSALYLCASSDGGPVNTGELFFGEGSRLTVL.